A selection of T cell receptor beta chains follows, all from one sample in a study of T cells in Graves' hyperthyroidism and ophthalmopathy. TCRdb used MiXCR to reprocess the multiplex PCR reads, holding one entry per CDR3 protein. In the table there are nearly 600,000 distinct CDR3 sequences, 13% to 15% of which are singletons. The sample was blood. Receptor source: a young woman with Graves' ophthalmopathy. CDR3s leave out the opening cysteine and the closing phenylalanine or tryptophan. Fields, in order: V gene, CDR3 protein.

TRBV19,ASSMRQRYNEQF
TRBV7-3,ASSLYVGAGSENTEAF
TRBV6-2/TRBV6-3,ASKKYEQGAGTEAF
TRBV11-1,ASSGRDYEQY
TRBV28,ASSVLQGLDTQY
TRBV27,ASRALLGVLF
TRBV27,ASSSTDSGNTIY
TRBV5-5,ASTPLGGTEAF
TRBV12-3/TRBV12-4,ASTSRDKRAGNTIY
TRBV19,ASSIRGNTEAL
TRBV11-3,ASSPGLAGGPQVEEQY
TRBV5-6,ASRLKAGIGNEQF
TRBV2,ASSEERYEQY
TRBV3-1,ASSQQRTQRGLYEQY
TRBV20-1,SAPLGRGYSNQPQH
TRBV19,ASNPGTGPYEQY
TRBV19,ASYTRTYGYT
TRBV9,ASSVEGYGYT
TRBV7-3,ASSLYPGNTIY
TRBV6-1,ASSLTWTSKLLPPDTQY
TRBV29-1,SVGSGGRSSYNEQF
TRBV6-1,ASPSGAGSTEAF
TRBV19,ASSIYGGTSYNEQF
TRBV6-6,ASSYGDSNYGYT
TRBV6-2/TRBV6-3,ASSRGRIYNEQF
TRBV9,ASSVDPQPRLAGAHEQF
TRBV7-9,ASSLGGGNEKLF
TRBV7-2,ASSKRSGPYNEQF
TRBV6-5,ASSYSGERAGEQY
TRBV28,ASSHGLAGDNEQF
TRBV11-1,ASSLDLNQPQH